This TCR beta chain is from a study of CD8+CD57+ T cells in acquired aplastic anemia. All patients picked for sequencing had shown, by flow cytometry, an expansion of CD8+CD57+ cells. Germline V lookup: CDR1 SGHDN, CDR2 FVKESK. This CDR3 has 15 amino acids. The ends were cut back, 4 bases at V and 0 bases at J, with 7 bases in the middle. Genomic DNA was employed as the template in profiling TCR beta VDJ and CDR3. TCRdb ran MiXCR on the reads and lists one entry per CDR3 protein. The sample has 180,000 or so distinct CDR3 sequences, roughly 63% seen once. This sequence joins TRBV14 and TRBJ2-6, with no clear D. Material: sorted CD4+, CD8+, or CD8+CD57+ T cells (not recorded which) from PBMCs. The TCR sequence derives from a human donor with aplastic anemia. The CDR3 protein is CASSPLRSGANVLTF. The CDR3 DNA sequence: TGTGCCAGCAGCCCACTACGCTCTGGGGCCAACGTCCTGACTTTC.